The 11 T cell receptor beta chains given below trace back to one sample, sequenced in a study of metastatic and nonmetastatic thyroid tumors. TCRdb re-called the PCR reads via MiXCR. The table has about 32,000 clones, roughly 21% seen once. All patients were treatment-naive before thyroid surgery. Sequences were obtained from blood. Receptor source: a female donor with papillary thyroid cancer or a benign thyroid nodule (not recorded which). Some clones in this sample may be carry-over from other donors' samples.

The table lists this clone with many counts. The chain employs TRBV2 and TRBJ1-1; D is possibly TRBD1 (5 bases). This CDR3 is built from 14 residues. Trimming took 9 bases from V and 0 from J, leaving 14 bases between them. Per germline, CDR1 SNHLY and CDR2 FYNNEI. DNA for the CDR3: TGTGCCAGTTGTAGGGGCGGTATGAACACTGAAGCTTTCTTT. As protein: CASCRGGMNTEAFF.

At least ten counts were recorded for this clone. V and J are TRBV9 and TRBJ2-5; D unclear. This CDR3 contains 15 residues. Germline CDR1 reads SGDLS; CDR2 reads YYNGEE. Trimming left V 4 bases short and J 2 bases short, with 15 bases between. The CDR3 DNA is TGTGCCAGCAGCCCGTCCGTTTCGATGCAAGAGACCCAGTACTTC. Amino acids: CASSPSVSMQETQYF. The entire variable domain, with the rest obtained from reference TRBV9 and TRBJ2-5, is as follows: DSGVTQTPKHLITATGQRVTLRCSPRSGDLSVYWYQQSLDQGLQFLIQYYNGEERAKGNILERFSAQQFPDLHSELNLSSLELGDSALYFCASSPSVSMQETQYFGPGTRLLVL.

This clone was picked up many times. This rearrangement joins TRBV27 to TRBJ2-5; TRBD2 matches 8 bases. The CDR3 spans 15 residues. Germline CDR1 MNHEY, CDR2 SMNVEV (reference sequence). The V and J ends lost 4 bases and 0 bases, in that order; junction bases with no gene match: 4. CDR3 DNA: TGTGCCAGCAGTTCAAATAGCGGGAACCAAGAGACCCAGTACTTC. As protein: CASSSNSGNQETQYF.

This clone was observed a handful of times. The chain combines TRBV28 with TRBJ2-7; no reliable D call. The V end was cut by 3 bases, the J end by 4 bases, with 7 bases between. The CDR3 loop spans 12 amino acids. Germline CDR1 reads MDHEN; CDR2 reads SYDVKM. Written as DNA, the CDR3 is TGTGCCAGCAGTTTTTCGGATTACGAGCAGTACTTC. Its translation is CASSFSDYEQYF.

CDR3 in amino acids: CASSWDKAYEQYF. CDR3 in DNA: TGCGCCAGCAGCTGGGACAAGGCCTACGAGCAGTACTTC. V gene TRBV5-1 combines with J gene TRBJ2-7, with D tentatively TRBD1 (6 bases). Germline-derived CDR1 and CDR2 are SGHRS and YFSETQ. V shed 3 bases and J shed 2 bases, with 9 bases lying between them. The CDR3 is made up of 13 amino acids. The entire variable domain, with the rest obtained from reference TRBV5-1 and TRBJ2-7, is as follows: KAGVTQTPRYLIKTRGQQVTLSCSPISGHRSVSWYQQTPGQGLQFLFEYFSETQRNKGNFPGRFSGRQFSNSRSEMNVSTLELGDSALYLCASSWDKAYEQYFGPGTRLTVT.

This clone came up many times. This chain connects TRBV19 to TRBJ2-7; perhaps D is TRBD1 or TRBD2 (5 bases each). The CDR3 consists of 13 residues. Germline V gives CDR1 LNHDA, CDR2 SQIVND (reference sequence). V lost 2 bases, J lost 6 bases, and 11 bases lay in between. The CDR3 nucleotides are TGTGCCAGTAGTATAACACGGGACGGCGAGCAGTACTTC. Translation: CASSITRDGEQYF.

This clone has ten or more counts. The chain employs TRBV2 and TRBJ2-1; 9 bases are shared with TRBD1. The CDR3 length is 14 residues. The V gene end was trimmed by 6 bases and the J gene end by 3 bases; junction bases not matched to a gene: 3. CDR1 SNHLY and CDR2 FYNNEI come from the germline V gene. The CDR3 DNA follows: TGTGCCAGCAGGGGACAGGGCAACTACAATGAGCAGTTCTTC. Translated, it gives CASRGQGNYNEQFF.

By share, this clone ranks as medium-sized (0.01 to 0.1%). The V gene is TRBV6-2 or TRBV6-3, the J gene TRBJ1-6; the D is unclear. The CDR3 loop spans 15 amino acids. The ends were cut back, 6 bases at V and 6 bases at J, with 15 bases in the middle. Germline assignment: CDR1 MNHEY and CDR2 SVGEGT. The CDR3, as DNA: TGTGCCAGCAGCTTCGTGGCCCCCATTAATTCACCCCTCCACTTT. Its translation: CASSFVAPINSPLHF.

There are many counts of this clone. At one of its ends the junction is not consistent with the germline gene, which may arise from a read error. V usage is TRBV7-9 and J usage is TRBJ2-2; TRBD1 matches at 10 bases. Per the germline V gene, CDR1 is SEHNR and CDR2 is FQNEAQ (reference sequence). This CDR3 is 15 amino acids long. CDR3 coding DNA: TGTGCCAGCAGCCTAGCCGGGACAGGGGTCGGGGAGCTGTTTTTT. This codes for CASSLAGTGVGELFF.

This clone was detected ten times or more. V usage is TRBV27 and J usage is TRBJ1-4; no firm D call. CDR1 and CDR2 (germline): MNHEY, SMNVEV (reference sequence). The CDR3 covers 14 residues. V dropped 2 bases and J dropped 5 bases, with 9 bases sitting between them. CDR3 loop: CASSLRLENEKLFF. The CDR3 region has the DNA TGTGCCAGCAGTTTACGCCTTGAGAATGAAAAACTGTTTTTT.

This clone was observed at least ten times. This sequence joins TRBV5-1 and TRBJ1-1; 7 bases line up with TRBD1. Germline CDR1 reads SGHRS; CDR2 reads YFSETQ. V dropped 4 bases and J dropped 2; count of bases not matched to a gene: 5. This CDR3 spans 14 amino acids. The CDR3 DNA reads as TGCGCCAGCAGCGTCGGGACAGCAAACACTGAAGCTTTCTTT. This translates into CASSVGTANTEAFF.